A single sample gave rise to the 27 T cell receptor beta chains below, sequenced in a study of blood T cell repertoires in COVID-19. The method was immunoSEQ multiplex PCR; TCRdb's version includes in-frame clones alone and lacks a portion of them. The data show 100,000 to 150,000 clones, roughly 90% seen once. The sequencing input was peripheral blood. These receptors were obtained from a man in his sixties with COVID-19, enrolled during active disease.

J is TRBJ1-3 and V is TRBV7-8; no firm D call. Trimming took 3 bases from V and 4 from J, leaving 10 bases between them. This CDR3 region has 14 residues. Germline V gene data show CDR1 as SGHVS and CDR2 as FQNEAQ. In DNA form, the CDR3 reads TGTGCCAGCAGCTTTGGAGGGTCAGGAAACACCATATATTTT. It translates to CASSFGGSGNTIYF.

To note about this clone: This same CDR3 is encoded by further DNA sequences in the sample. The CDR3: CASSEAGGTEAFF. CDR3 nucleotide sequence: TGTGCCAGCAGTGAAGCGGGGGGCACTGAAGCTTTCTTT. V and J are TRBV6-1 and TRBJ1-1; D possibly corresponds to TRBD1 (5 bases). The CDR3 is 13 residues long. The germline gives CDR1 MNHNS, CDR2 SASEGT. V lost 0 bases and J lost 4, with 6 bases in between.

V usage is TRBV23-1 and J usage is TRBJ1-4; D is unclear. TRBV23-1 is classed as an ORF, of uncertain function. V lost 6 bases and J lost 8, with 16 bases in between. This CDR3 has 14 amino acids. The CDR3 is CASRRLPQREKLFF. The CDR3 DNA is TGCGCCAGCAGGAGGCTACCCCAGAGGGAAAAACTGTTTTTT.

This chain joins TRBV7-6 and TRBJ1-4; D is ambiguous. Looked up from germline, CDR1 is SGHVS and CDR2 is FNYEAQ. Trimming removed 4 bases from V and 8 bases from J, with 14 bases in between. The CDR3 extends over 14 amino acids. In DNA, the CDR3 is TGTGCCAGCAGCTCAACCTCTTCAGTAGAAAAACTGTTTTTT. Its translation is CASSSTSSVEKLFF.

CDR3 protein: CARSLAITGQANQPQHF. CDR3 in DNA: TGTGCCAGAAGCTTAGCAATTACTGGACAGGCCAATCAGCCCCAGCATTTT. The chain employs TRBV7-5 and TRBJ1-5; whether TRBD1, the table's D call, matches the DNA was not checked. TRBV7-5 is labeled a pseudogene. CDR3 length: 17 residues.

This clone turned up a few times. The V and J genes are TRBV4-3 and TRBJ2-1; TRBD2 matches at 13 bases. From germline, CDR1 is LGHNA and CDR2 YSLEER. The CDR3 loop spans 16 amino acids. With V trimmed by 1 base and J by 8 bases, 5 bases remained unmatched. The CDR3 loop reads CASSQGTSGGGDEQFF. In DNA, the CDR3 is TGCGCCAGCAGCCAAGGGACTAGCGGGGGTGGGGATGAGCAGTTCTTC.

The chain carries TRBV28 and TRBJ1-2; 10 bases agree with TRBD1. Germline CDR1 reads MDHEN; CDR2 reads SYDVKM. The CDR3 has 15 amino acids. With 4 bases clipped from V and 4 bases from J, the junction kept 6 bases outside the gene matches. The CDR3: CASSSGTGDLYGYTF. The CDR3 DNA follows: TGTGCCAGCAGTTCAGGGACAGGGGATCTCTATGGCTACACCTTC.

The chain employs TRBV21-1 and TRBJ1-4; no DNA check was done on the table's D call, TRBD1. TRBV21-1 corresponds to a pseudogene. CDR3 length: 12 residues. CDR3 nucleotides: TGTGCGCTGGACAGGTTTAATGAAAAACTGTTTTTT. It codes for CALDRFNEKLFF.

The V and J genes are TRBV15 and TRBJ1-4; 7 bases map to TRBD1. This CDR3 is 15 amino acids long. Germline lookup yields CDR1 LNHNV and CDR2 YYDKDF (reference sequence). The V and J ends lost 4 bases and 4 bases, in that order; junction bases with no gene match: 6. CDR3 coding DNA: TGTGCCACCAGCATCACAGGGGCCGGTAATGAAAAACTGTTTTTT. Encoded protein: CATSITGAGNEKLFF.

V is TRBV5-1 and J is TRBJ1-1, with a weak D call TRBD1 (5 bases). Trimming shortened V by 2 bases and J by 5 bases, and 10 bases separated the two germline ends. The CDR3 totals 13 residues. The germline gives CDR1 SGHRS, CDR2 YFSETQ. CDR3 bases: TGCGCCAGCAGCTTATGGGGGGGAACTGAAGCTTTCTTT. The encoded protein is CASSLWGGTEAFF.

The chain combines TRBV29-1 with TRBJ2-7, with D perhaps matching TRBD2 (6 bases). The V end was cut by 1 base, the J end by 4 bases, with 11 bases between. Germline CDR1 SQVTM, CDR2 ANQGSEA. The CDR3 is made up of 13 amino acids. The CDR3 reads CSVEGDGSYEQYF. CDR3 coding DNA: TGCAGCGTTGAAGGTGACGGGAGTTACGAGCAGTACTTC.

V is TRBV27 and J is TRBJ2-7; 9 nucleotides agree with TRBD1. Germline values: CDR1 MNHEY, CDR2 SMNVEV (reference sequence). The ends lost 11 bases at V and 3 bases at J; junction bases unmatched: 8. The CDR3 covers 13 residues. This CDR3 reads CASAGTGLYEQYF. CDR3 in DNA: TGTGCCTCGGCCGGGACAGGGCTCTACGAGCAGTACTTC.

The V gene is TRBV5-8, the J gene TRBJ2-7, with D tentatively TRBD1 (6 bases). V was pared by 1 base and J by 4 bases, with 9 bases between. This CDR3 has 13 amino acids. Germline values: CDR1 SGHTS, CDR2 YDEGEE. CDR3 residues: CASSLQGRYEQYF. The CDR3 nucleotides read TGTGCCAGCAGCTTGCAGGGGCGGTACGAGCAGTACTTC.

This clone has only one observation. The J gene is TRBJ1-4, the V gene TRBV5-1; 7 nucleotides match TRBD1. The V gene end was trimmed by 4 bases and the J gene end by 6 bases; junction bases not matched to a gene: 6. Per the germline V gene, CDR1 is SGHRS and CDR2 is YFSETQ. CDR3 length equals 14 residues. This CDR3 reads CASSPGGLDEKLFF. The CDR3 bases are TGCGCCAGCAGCCCAGGGGGTCTTGATGAAAAACTGTTTTTT.

The chain has TRBV7-9 and TRBJ2-7; 11 bases are shared with TRBD1. Germline V gene lookup returns CDR1 SEHNR and CDR2 FQNEAQ (reference sequence). The CDR3 runs 16 residues. V lost 5 bases to trimming and J lost 3 bases; unmatched junction nucleotides: 9. The CDR3 spells CASSPRTGTGGYEQYF. The CDR3 DNA sequence: TGTGCCAGCAGCCCCCGCACCGGGACAGGGGGCTACGAGCAGTACTTC.

This clone came up a few times. The V gene is TRBV7-2, the J gene TRBJ2-7, with 10 bases that match TRBD2. Germline V lookup: CDR1 SGHTA, CDR2 FQGNSA. V shed 6 bases and J 6 bases; nucleotides not matched to a gene: 8. This CDR3 has 14 residues. The CDR3: CASRPSGLAVEQYF. Written as DNA, the CDR3 is TGTGCCAGCAGACCCTCCGGACTAGCGGTCGAGCAGTACTTC.

The J gene is TRBJ2-5, the V gene TRBV20-1; possibly TRBD1 for D (6 bases). Germline V lookup: CDR1 DFQATT, CDR2 SNEGSKA (reference sequence). The CDR3 consists of 11 residues. V was clipped by 4 bases and J by 7 bases, with 10 bases between them. The CDR3 region has the DNA TGCAGTGCTACCCTAGGGGGGACCCAGTACTTC. This gives the protein CSATLGGTQYF.

CDR3 nucleotides: TGTGCCAGCAGTTTAGTTGGGCTCCGGCCCAAATCAGATCAGCCCCAGCATTTT. Protein product: CASSLVGLRPKSDQPQHF. The genes are TRBV28 and TRBJ1-5; no reliable D call. Germline assignment: CDR1 MDHEN and CDR2 SYDVKM. Trimming shortened V by 2 bases and J by 5 bases, and 22 bases separated the two germline ends. This CDR3 is built from 18 residues.

The chain is built from TRBV5-4 and TRBJ2-7; weak D call: TRBD1 (5 bases). This CDR3 has 14 amino acids. Trimming took 0 bases from V and 4 from J, leaving 11 bases between them. In germline, CDR1 is SGHNT, CDR2 YYREEE (reference sequence). The CDR3 loop is CASSLAKGRYEQYF. The CDR3 region has the DNA TGTGCCAGCAGCTTGGCGAAGGGGCGTTACGAGCAGTACTTC.

This clone was observed a single time. The J gene is TRBJ2-3, the V gene TRBV30, with TRBD1 identical over 7 bases. Germline CDR1 reads GTSNPN; CDR2 reads SVGIG (reference sequence). The J segment lost 0 bases and the V segment lost 2 bases, leaving 5 bases of the junction unmatched. CDR3 length: 15 residues. CDR3 region: CAWSRGGSSTDTQYF. CDR3 nucleotide sequence: TGTGCCTGGAGTAGAGGGGGCTCTAGCACAGATACGCAGTATTTT.

DNA for the CDR3: TGTGCCAGCAGCTTAGGGACAGGGAACTATGGCTACACCTTC. Translation gives CASSLGTGNYGYTF. This rearrangement joins TRBV7-8 to TRBJ1-2; 8 bases match TRBD1. V dropped 1 base and J dropped 2; count of bases not matched to a gene: 0. Germline lookup yields CDR1 SGHVS and CDR2 FQNEAQ. The CDR3 contains 14 residues. Variable domain in full (rest from reference TRBV7-8 and TRBJ1-2): GAGVSQSPRYKVAKRGQDVALRCDPISGHVSLFWYQQALGQGPEFLTYFQNEAQLDKSGLPSDRFFAERPEGSVSTLKIQRTQQEDSAVYLCASSLGTGNYGYTFGSGTRLTVV.

This chain connects TRBV5-1 to TRBJ2-7, with TRBD2 as a possible D gene (6 bases). Germline values: CDR1 SGHRS, CDR2 YFSETQ. Deletions cut 3 bases from V and 0 bases from J, with 13 bases between. The CDR3 sequence is 15 residues long. The CDR3 sequence is CASSSDPGLSYEQYF. CDR3 in DNA: TGCGCCAGCAGCTCGGACCCGGGACTCTCCTACGAGCAGTACTTC. Full variable domain (outside the CDR3, taken from reference TRBV5-1 and TRBJ2-7): KAGVTQTPRYLIKTRGQQVTLSCSPISGHRSVSWYQQTPGQGLQFLFEYFSETQRNKGNFPGRFSGRQFSNSRSEMNVSTLELGDSALYLCASSSDPGLSYEQYFGPGTRLTVT.

The V call is TRBV3-1 (or the pseudogene TRBV3-2), the J call TRBJ1-2; a possible D gene is TRBD1 (5 bases). CDR1 and CDR2 (germline): LGHDT, YNNKEL (reference sequence). There are 11 residues in the CDR3. The V and J ends lost 7 bases and 6 bases respectively, with 9 bases between them. The chain's CDR3 is CASTGGDGYTF. The CDR3 region has the DNA TGTGCCAGCACCGGGGGAGATGGCTACACCTTC.

The gene calls are TRBV11-1 and TRBJ2-1, with unresolved D. In germline, CDR1 is SGHAT, CDR2 FQDESV (reference sequence). The length of the CDR3 is 14 residues. Trimming took 3 bases from V and 6 from J, leaving 12 bases between them. The CDR3: CASSFGLSSNEQFF. In DNA form, the CDR3 reads TGTGCCAGCAGCTTTGGGCTTTCTTCCAATGAGCAGTTCTTC.

The V and J genes are TRBV30 and TRBJ1-6; 7 nucleotides line up with TRBD1. Germline lookup yields CDR1 GTSNPN and CDR2 SVGIG (reference sequence). V lost 2 bases, J lost 6 bases, and 10 bases stayed unmatched. This CDR3 is 16 amino acids long. CDR3 amino acids: CAWSQNRGISNSPLHF. CDR3 nucleotide sequence: TGTGCCTGGAGTCAGAACAGGGGTATCAGTAATTCACCCCTCCACTTT. The complete variable domain, with remaining parts taken from reference TRBV30 and TRBJ1-6, reads SQTIHQWPATLVQPVGSPLSLECTVEGTSNPNLYWYRQAAGRGLQLLFYSVGIGQISSEVPQNLSASRPQDRQFILSSKKLLLSDSGFYLCAWSQNRGISNSPLHFGNGTRLTVT.

The rearrangement joins TRBV5-4 to TRBJ2-7, with TRBD1 identical over 7 bases. The CDR3 spans 14 residues. The ends lost 5 bases at V and 0 bases at J; junction bases unmatched: 5. Per the germline V gene, CDR1 is SGHNT and CDR2 is YYREEE (reference sequence). CDR3 sequence: CASSGQETSYEQYF. The CDR3 DNA follows: TGTGCCAGCAGTGGACAGGAGACCTCCTACGAGCAGTACTTC.

This clone appeared once. This chain links TRBV6-1 with TRBJ2-3; D not certain. The CDR3 has 17 residues. V gave up 1 base and J gave up 1 base, with 15 bases separating them. Germline CDR1 is MNHNS and CDR2 is SASEGT. The CDR3 here is CASSEVGDPRGTDTQYF. CDR3 sequence (DNA): TGTGCCAGCAGTGAAGTAGGAGACCCTCGGGGCACAGATACGCAGTATTTT.